Each of the 10 T cell receptor beta chains below was sequenced from the same sample in a study of OX40 agonist ivuxolimab in advanced cancers. Libraries were prepared by immunoSEQ multiplex PCR; TCRdb keeps only in-frame clonotypes and omits some of them. Here the sample spans some 51,000 clones, approximately 84% being singletons. The material was CD4+ or CD8+ T cells sorted from blood, obtained in a trial of the OX40 agonist ivuxolimab. The source is an adult with an advanced solid tumor such as melanoma, head and neck, liver or kidney cancer.

V gene TRBV5-8 combines with J gene TRBJ2-7; D gene uncertain. The CDR3 covers 12 residues. Trimming took off 4 bases at V and 5 bases at J, with 10 bases between the two ends. The germline CDR1 and CDR2 sequences are SGHTS and YDEGEE. The CDR3 nucleotides are TGTGCCAGCAGCCCCCGGAACGACGAGCAGTACTTC. Amino acids: CASSPRNDEQYF. Full variable domain (rest looked up from reference TRBV5-8 and TRBJ2-7): EAGVTQSPTHLIKTRGQQATLRCSPISGHTSVYWYQQALGLGLQFLLWYDEGEERNRGNFPPRFSGRQFPNYSSELNVNALELEDSALYLCASSPRNDEQYFGPGTRLTVT.

The chain couples TRBV6-1 to TRBJ1-1; D ambiguous. The CDR3 runs 11 residues. Trimming left V 3 bases short and J 9 bases short, with 8 bases between. Germline CDR1 reads MNHNS; CDR2 reads SASEGT. The CDR3 sequence is CASSEAGQAFF. The CDR3 DNA sequence: TGTGCCAGCAGTGAGGCAGGACAAGCTTTCTTT.

The rearrangement uses TRBV28 and TRBJ2-6; no clear D. Germline CDR1 reads MDHEN; CDR2 reads SYDVKM. Deletions cut 7 bases from V and 0 bases from J, with 7 bases between. CDR3 length: 14 amino acids. In nucleotides, the CDR3 is TGTGCCAGCACCCGTCCCTCTGGGGCCAACGTCCTGACTTTC. Its translation: CASTRPSGANVLTF.

The chain carries TRBV27 and TRBJ2-3, with D possibly matching TRBD1 (5 bases). There are 14 residues in the CDR3. Germline CDR1 and CDR2: MNHEY and SMNVEV (reference sequence). V was clipped by 3 bases and J by 2 bases, with 9 bases between them. CDR3 sequence reads: CASSFPGLTDTQYF. DNA of the CDR3: TGTGCCAGCAGTTTCCCAGGGCTCACAGATACGCAGTATTTT.

V and J are TRBV6-5 and TRBJ2-5; either TRBD1 or TRBD2 may supply D (5 bases each). CDR1 is MNHEY and CDR2 is SVGAGI in the germline V gene. This CDR3 is built from 12 residues. V gave up 5 bases and J gave up 9 bases, with 13 bases separating them. CDR3 protein: CASSRGQGAQYF. Written as DNA, the CDR3 is TGTGCCAGCAGTCGAGGGCAAGGGGCCCAGTACTTC.

This clone was observed a handful of times. This chain joins TRBV30 and TRBJ2-7; TRBD2 agrees at 8 bases. In germline, CDR1 is GTSNPN, CDR2 SVGIG (reference sequence). The CDR3 runs 14 residues. After removal of 5 bases from V and 2 bases from J, the junction contained 8 bases not matched to a gene. The CDR3 sequence: CAWGATSATYEQYF. The CDR3 DNA follows: TGTGCCTGGGGTGCGACTAGCGCTACCTACGAGCAGTACTTC.

The chain links TRBV19 to TRBJ1-5; the match to TRBD1 covers 8 bases. Germline values: CDR1 LNHDA, CDR2 SQIVND (reference sequence). The CDR3 sequence is 16 residues long. V shed 3 bases, J shed 4 bases, and the junction held 8 bases outside the gene matches. CDR3 amino acids: CASSIYGQGVNQPQHF. The DNA of the CDR3 is TGTGCCAGTAGTATTTACGGACAGGGAGTAAATCAGCCCCAGCATTTT. The full variable domain, with the rest looked up from reference TRBV19 and TRBJ1-5, is DGGITQSPKYLFRKEGQNVTLSCEQNLNHDAMYWYRQDPGQGLRLIYYSQIVNDFQKGDIAEGYSVSREKKESFPLTVTSAQKNPTAFYLCASSIYGQGVNQPQHFGDGTRLSIL.

The rearrangement links TRBV5-1 to TRBJ2-1; D gene ambiguous. This CDR3 contains 15 residues. Germline loops: CDR1 SGHRS, CDR2 YFSETQ. V was pared by 0 bases and J by 9 bases, with 16 bases between. CDR3 region: CASSLEPQGVGEQFF. DNA for the CDR3: TGCGCCAGCAGCTTGGAACCCCAAGGAGTGGGTGAGCAGTTCTTC.

The chain is built from TRBV27 and TRBJ2-1; no firm D call. This CDR3 is built from 13 residues. Germline V gives CDR1 MNHEY, CDR2 SMNVEV (reference sequence). V shed 7 bases and J shed 6 bases, with 13 bases lying between them. CDR3 amino acids: CASTPRGANEQFF. CDR3 nucleotides: TGTGCCAGCACCCCGAGAGGCGCCAATGAGCAGTTCTTC.

This sequence joins TRBV4-1 and TRBJ2-5; no firm D call. The CDR3 is made up of 13 amino acids. Germline assignment: CDR1 MGHRA and CDR2 YSYEKL. Trimming cost V 4 bases and J 2 bases, with 8 bases left between them. The chain's CDR3 is CASSLAVQETQYF. CDR3 DNA: TGCGCCAGCAGCCTAGCAGTGCAAGAGACCCAGTACTTC.